This T cell receptor (beta chain) was retrieved from a study of blood T cell repertoires in COVID-19. Study background: COVID-19 samples collected from the United States, Italy and Spain covered acute and convalescent phases. Sources were T cells, B-cell-depleted T cells, or PBMCs; the material itself was cDNA or gDNA.

This clone was counted a single time. The CDR3 has 18 amino acids. V lost 1 base and J lost 6, with 24 bases in between. The germline V gene encodes CDR1 MGHDK and CDR2 SYGVNS. Methods used by the authors: Reference gene primers were amplified, and this amplification served to estimate nucleated cell counts. Clones were read by immunoSEQ multiplex PCR, and TCRdb kept only the in-frame ones, dropping some. V, J and clone size reflect that table, while D and trimming were determined from the DNA. The data hold some 150,000 clones, with around 87% observed a single time. The gene calls are TRBV25-1 and TRBJ1-1; TRBD1 is a possible D gene (5 bases). This clonotype originated in a man aged 50-60 years who had recovered from COVID-19. Source material: peripheral blood. The CDR3 coding sequence is TGTGCCAGCAGTGAATCCATGGGCTCGGCAGGGCGATTTGCTGAAGCTTTCTTT. Amino acid sequence: CASSESMGSAGRFAEAFF.